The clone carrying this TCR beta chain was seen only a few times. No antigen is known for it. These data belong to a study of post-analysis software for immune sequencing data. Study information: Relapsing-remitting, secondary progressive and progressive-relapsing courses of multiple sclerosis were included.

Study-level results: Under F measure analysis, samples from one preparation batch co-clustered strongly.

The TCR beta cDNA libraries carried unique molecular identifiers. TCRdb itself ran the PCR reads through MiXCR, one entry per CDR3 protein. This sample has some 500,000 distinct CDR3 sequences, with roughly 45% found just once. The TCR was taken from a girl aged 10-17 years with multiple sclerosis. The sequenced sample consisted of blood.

The CDR3 loop is CASSQDPPGTSGTDTQYF. CDR3 nucleotides: TGCGCCAGCAGCCAAGATCCCCCGGGGACTAGCGGGACAGATACGCAGTATTTT. This sequence joins TRBV4-1 and TRBJ2-3; 12 bases align to TRBD2. The CDR3 totals 18 residues. Germline CDR1 and CDR2: MGHRA and YSYEKL. J lost 3 bases, V lost 0 bases, and 7 bases had no gene match.